These T cell receptor beta chains were read from a single sample in a study of OX40 agonist ivuxolimab in advanced cancers. Sequencing used immunoSEQ multiplex PCR; TCRdb keeps in-frame clones, though not all of them. The sample has about 28,000 clones; approximately 86% are singletons. Sequenced here: CD4+ or CD8+ T cells sorted from blood, sampled in a trial of the OX40 agonist ivuxolimab. These receptors originate from an adult with an advanced solid tumor such as melanoma, head and neck, liver or kidney cancer. The CDR3 runs from the conserved cysteine through the conserved F or W. Rows give clone size only sometimes, using once, few, many, or a class for an expanded clone.

J: TRBJ1-3
size: NA
V: TRBV30
CDR3: CAWSVIWDVNGNTIYF

J: TRBJ2-1
size: NA
V: TRBV29-1
CDR3: CSVVGGSLFNEQFF

J: TRBJ1-1
size: NA
V: TRBV19
CDR3: CASTPTGVAHTEAFF

J: TRBJ2-1
size: NA
V: TRBV27
CDR3: CASSRRPVPNEQFF

J: TRBJ2-7
size: NA
V: TRBV18
CDR3: CASSLDVLEPGLQEQYF

J: TRBJ1-5
size: NA
V: TRBV11-3
CDR3: CASSSSYFEPQHF

J: TRBJ1-2
size: NA
V: TRBV27
CDR3: CASSESTPSNYGYTF

J: TRBJ2-7
size: NA
V: TRBV7-9
CDR3: CASSPTRGLEAYEQYF

J: TRBJ1-3
size: NA
V: TRBV28
CDR3: CASSPWTRSGNTIYF

J: TRBJ1-5
size: NA
V: TRBV4-1
CDR3: CASSQGRGMGFVNQPQHF

J: TRBJ2-3
size: NA
V: TRBV21-1
CDR3: CASSPQGLAGAHTQYF

J: TRBJ1-5
size: few
V: TRBV27
CDR3: CASSLLGTQPQHF

J: TRBJ2-7
size: NA
V: TRBV5-6
CDR3: CASSLSASYEQYF

J: TRBJ2-1
size: NA
V: TRBV9
CDR3: CASSQGLAGYNEQFF

J: NA
size: once
V: TRBV5-4
CDR3: CASSLGDRGFYEQYF

J: TRBJ2-2
size: NA
V: TRBV5-1
CDR3: CASSLAGIFTGELFF

J: TRBJ2-7
size: NA
V: TRBV13
CDR3: CASSRAPGGRNEQYF

J: TRBJ2-1
size: NA
V: TRBV6-5
CDR3: CASGSSYNEQFF

J: TRBJ1-5
size: NA
V: TRBV27
CDR3: CASSLLGQPQHF

J: TRBJ2-7
size: NA
V: TRBV7-6
CDR3: CASSLGGVGEQYF

J: TRBJ2-2
size: NA
V: TRBV7-3
CDR3: CASSPTTGELFF

J: TRBJ2-2
size: NA
V: TRBV6-4
CDR3: CASSDSIGGTGELFF

J: TRBJ2-1
size: few
V: TRBV6-4
CDR3: CASSDRDNNEQFF

J: TRBJ1-2
size: NA
V: TRBV11-1
CDR3: CASSSDRVTKEDGYTF

J: NA
size: NA
V: TRBV4-3
CDR3: CASSQAGDYEQYF